This T cell receptor beta chain appears in the sequencing data of a study of blood T cell repertoires in COVID-19. The CDR3 runs to 15 residues. V dropped 4 bases and J dropped 0 bases, with 10 bases sitting between them. From germline, CDR1 is SGHVS and CDR2 FQNEAQ. Here immunoSEQ multiplex PCR was the method, and the copy in TCRdb shows in-frame clones only, minus some. The table includes a few hundred thousand clones, around four fifths detected once. Two consecutive negative NP/OP PCR tests, clearance, or resolved symptoms defined Cohort 3 recovery. This sequence joins TRBV7-8 and TRBJ1-3, with D tentatively TRBD1 (5 bases). Sequenced material: PBMCs or T cells enriched from blood (not recorded which). The receptor was derived from a man aged 40-50 years who had recovered from COVID-19. CDR3 sequence: CASSYPTVSGNTIYF. CDR3 DNA: TGTGCCAGCAGCTACCCGACAGTCTCTGGAAACACCATATATTTT.